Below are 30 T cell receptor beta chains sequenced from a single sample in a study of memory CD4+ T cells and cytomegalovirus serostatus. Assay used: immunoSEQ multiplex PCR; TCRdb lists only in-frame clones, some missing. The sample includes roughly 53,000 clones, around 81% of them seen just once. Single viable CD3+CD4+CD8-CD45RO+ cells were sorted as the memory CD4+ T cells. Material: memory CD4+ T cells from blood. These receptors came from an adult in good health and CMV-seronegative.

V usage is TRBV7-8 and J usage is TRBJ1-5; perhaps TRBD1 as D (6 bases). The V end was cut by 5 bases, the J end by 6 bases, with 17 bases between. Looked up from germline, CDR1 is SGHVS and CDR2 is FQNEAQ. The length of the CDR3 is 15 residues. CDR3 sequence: CASSQRGTRGQPQHF. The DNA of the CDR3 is TGTGCCAGCAGCCAGAGGGGGACCAGGGGTCAGCCCCAGCATTTT.

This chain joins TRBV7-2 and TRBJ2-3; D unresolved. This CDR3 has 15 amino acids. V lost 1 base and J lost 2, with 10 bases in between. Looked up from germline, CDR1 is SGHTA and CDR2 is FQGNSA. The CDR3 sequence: CASSLGSRNTDTQYF. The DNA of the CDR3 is TGTGCCAGCAGCTTAGGGTCCCGTAACACAGATACGCAGTATTTT.

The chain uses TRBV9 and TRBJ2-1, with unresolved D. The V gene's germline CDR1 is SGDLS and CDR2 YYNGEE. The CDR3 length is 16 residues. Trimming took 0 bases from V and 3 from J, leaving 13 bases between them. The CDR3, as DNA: TGTGCCAGCAGCGTAGGTTCGGACCCTGTCTACAATGAGCAGTTCTTC. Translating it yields CASSVGSDPVYNEQFF.

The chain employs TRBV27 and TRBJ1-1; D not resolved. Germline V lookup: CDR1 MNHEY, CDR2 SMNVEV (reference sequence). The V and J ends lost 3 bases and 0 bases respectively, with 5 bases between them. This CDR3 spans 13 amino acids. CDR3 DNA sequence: TGTGCCAGCAGTTTCCGGATGAACACTGAAGCTTTCTTT. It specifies CASSFRMNTEAFF.

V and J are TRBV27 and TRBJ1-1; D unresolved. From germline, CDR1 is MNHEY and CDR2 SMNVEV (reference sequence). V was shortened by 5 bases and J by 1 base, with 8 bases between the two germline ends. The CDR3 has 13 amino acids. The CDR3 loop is CASSRVPNTEAFF. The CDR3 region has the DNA TGTGCCAGCAGTCGTGTACCGAACACTGAAGCTTTCTTT.

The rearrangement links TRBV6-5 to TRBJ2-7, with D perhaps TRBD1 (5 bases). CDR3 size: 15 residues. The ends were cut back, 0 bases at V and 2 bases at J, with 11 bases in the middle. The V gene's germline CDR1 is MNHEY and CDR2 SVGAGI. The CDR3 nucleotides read TGTGCCAGCAGTTACTCGAATCCAGGGCCCTACGAGCAGTACTTC. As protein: CASSYSNPGPYEQYF.

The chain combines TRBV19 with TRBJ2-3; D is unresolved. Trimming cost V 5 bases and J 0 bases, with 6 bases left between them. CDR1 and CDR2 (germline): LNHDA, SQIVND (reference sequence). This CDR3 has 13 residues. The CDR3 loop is CASSYGSTDTQYF. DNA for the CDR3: TGTGCCAGTAGTTACGGCAGCACAGATACGCAGTATTTT.

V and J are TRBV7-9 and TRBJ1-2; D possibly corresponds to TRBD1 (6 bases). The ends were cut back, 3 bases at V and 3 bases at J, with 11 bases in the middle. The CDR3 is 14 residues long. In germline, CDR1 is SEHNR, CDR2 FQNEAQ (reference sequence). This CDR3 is CASSFAGVDYGYTF. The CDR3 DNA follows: TGTGCCAGCAGCTTCGCAGGGGTGGACTATGGCTACACCTTC.

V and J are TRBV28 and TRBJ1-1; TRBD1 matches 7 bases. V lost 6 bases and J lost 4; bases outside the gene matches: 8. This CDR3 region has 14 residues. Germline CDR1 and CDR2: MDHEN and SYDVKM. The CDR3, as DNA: TGTGCCAGCAGCCGTGGGACAGCGGGCACTGAAGCTTTCTTT. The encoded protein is CASSRGTAGTEAFF.

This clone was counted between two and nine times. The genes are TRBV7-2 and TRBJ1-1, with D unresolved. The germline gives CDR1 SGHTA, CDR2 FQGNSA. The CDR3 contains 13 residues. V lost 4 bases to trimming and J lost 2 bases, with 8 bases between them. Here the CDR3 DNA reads TGTGCCAGCAGCTCCCAGCAAAACACTGAAGCTTTCTTT. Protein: CASSSQQNTEAFF.

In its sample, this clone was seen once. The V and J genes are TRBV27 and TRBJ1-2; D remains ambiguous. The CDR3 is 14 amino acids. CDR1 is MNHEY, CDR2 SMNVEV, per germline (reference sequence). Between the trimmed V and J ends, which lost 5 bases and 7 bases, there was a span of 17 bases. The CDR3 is CASSPSLQSGGYTF. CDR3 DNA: TGTGCCAGCAGTCCCTCCTTACAAAGCGGTGGCTACACCTTC.

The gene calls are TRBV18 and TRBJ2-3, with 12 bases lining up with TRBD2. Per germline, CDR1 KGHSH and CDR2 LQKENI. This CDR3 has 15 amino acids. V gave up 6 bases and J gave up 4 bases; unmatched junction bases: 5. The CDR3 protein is CASSRLAGVPDTQYF. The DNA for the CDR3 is TGTGCCAGCTCGCGACTAGCGGGAGTCCCAGATACGCAGTATTTT. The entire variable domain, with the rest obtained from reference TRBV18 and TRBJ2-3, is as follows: NAGVMQNPRHLVRRRGQEARLRCSPMKGHSHVYWYRQLPEEGLKFMVYLQKENIIDESGMPKERFSAEFPKEGPSILRIQQVVRGDSAAYFCASSRLAGVPDTQYFGPGTRLTVL.

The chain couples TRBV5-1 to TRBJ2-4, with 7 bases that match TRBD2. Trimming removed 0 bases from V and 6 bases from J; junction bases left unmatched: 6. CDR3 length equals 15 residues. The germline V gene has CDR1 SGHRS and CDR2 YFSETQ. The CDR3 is CASSLAGPGGNIQYF. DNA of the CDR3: TGCGCCAGCAGCTTGGCCGGTCCGGGGGGAAACATTCAGTACTTC.

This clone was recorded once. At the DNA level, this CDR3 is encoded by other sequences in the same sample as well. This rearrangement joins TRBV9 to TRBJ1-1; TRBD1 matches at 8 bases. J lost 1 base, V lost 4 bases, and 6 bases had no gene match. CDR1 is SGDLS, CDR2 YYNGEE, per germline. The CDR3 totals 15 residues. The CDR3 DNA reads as TGTGCCAGCAGCCCCCGAGGGACAGGGAACACTGAAGCTTTCTTT. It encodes CASSPRGTGNTEAFF.

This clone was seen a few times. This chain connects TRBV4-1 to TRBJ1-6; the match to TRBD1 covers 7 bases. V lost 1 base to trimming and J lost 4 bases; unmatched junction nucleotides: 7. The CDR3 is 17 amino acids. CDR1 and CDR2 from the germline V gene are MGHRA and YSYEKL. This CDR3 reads CASSQGVRDRYNSPLHF. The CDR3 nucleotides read TGCGCCAGCAGCCAAGGAGTACGGGACAGATATAATTCACCCCTCCACTTT.

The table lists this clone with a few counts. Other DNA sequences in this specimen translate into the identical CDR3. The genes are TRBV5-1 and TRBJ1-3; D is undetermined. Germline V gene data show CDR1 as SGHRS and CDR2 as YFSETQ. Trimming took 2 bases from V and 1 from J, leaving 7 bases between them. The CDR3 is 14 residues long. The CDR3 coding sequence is TGCGCCAGCAGCTTAGGGATTTCTGGAAACACCATATATTTT. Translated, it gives CASSLGISGNTIYF.

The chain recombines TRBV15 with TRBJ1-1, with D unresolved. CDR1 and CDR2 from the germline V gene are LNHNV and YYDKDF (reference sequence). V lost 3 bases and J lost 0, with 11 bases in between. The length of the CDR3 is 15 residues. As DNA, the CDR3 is TGTGCCACCAGCAGGGGCAGAACTATGAACACTGAAGCTTTCTTT. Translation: CATSRGRTMNTEAFF.

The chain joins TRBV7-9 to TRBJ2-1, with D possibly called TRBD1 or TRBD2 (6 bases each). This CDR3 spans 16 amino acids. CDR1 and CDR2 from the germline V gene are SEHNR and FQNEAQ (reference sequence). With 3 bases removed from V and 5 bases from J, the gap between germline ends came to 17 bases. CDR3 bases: TGTGCCAGCAGCTTCCCGGGGGCGCAGGGTAACAATGAGCAGTTCTTC. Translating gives CASSFPGAQGNNEQFF.

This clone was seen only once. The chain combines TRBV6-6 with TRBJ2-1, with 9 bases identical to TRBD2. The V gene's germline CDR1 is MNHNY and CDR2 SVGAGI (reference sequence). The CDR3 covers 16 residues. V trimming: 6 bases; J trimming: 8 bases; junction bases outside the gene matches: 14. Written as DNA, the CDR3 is TGTGCCAGCAGAGGGACTAGCTCCTCAGTGGGGCATGAGCAGTTCTTC. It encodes CASRGTSSSVGHEQFF.

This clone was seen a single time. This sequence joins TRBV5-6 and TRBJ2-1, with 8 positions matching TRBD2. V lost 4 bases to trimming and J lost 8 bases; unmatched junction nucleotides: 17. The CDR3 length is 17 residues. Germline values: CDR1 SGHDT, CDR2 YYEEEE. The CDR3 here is CASSPMALAGSRDEQFF. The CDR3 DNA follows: TGTGCCAGCAGCCCAATGGCGCTAGCGGGCTCTAGGGATGAGCAGTTCTTC.

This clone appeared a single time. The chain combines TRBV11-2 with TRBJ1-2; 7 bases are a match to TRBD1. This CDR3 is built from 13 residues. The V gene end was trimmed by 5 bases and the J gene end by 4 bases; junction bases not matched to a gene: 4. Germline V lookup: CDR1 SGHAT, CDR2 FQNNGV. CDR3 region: CASSPRTGYGYTF. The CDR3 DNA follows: TGTGCCAGCAGCCCGAGGACAGGCTATGGCTACACCTTC.

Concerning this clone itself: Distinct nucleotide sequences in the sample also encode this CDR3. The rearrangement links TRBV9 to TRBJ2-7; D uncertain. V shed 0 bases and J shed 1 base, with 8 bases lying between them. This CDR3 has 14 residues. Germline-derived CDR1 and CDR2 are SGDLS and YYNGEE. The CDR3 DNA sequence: TGTGCCAGCAGCGTAGTGGGATCATCCTACGAGCAGTACTTC. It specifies CASSVVGSSYEQYF.

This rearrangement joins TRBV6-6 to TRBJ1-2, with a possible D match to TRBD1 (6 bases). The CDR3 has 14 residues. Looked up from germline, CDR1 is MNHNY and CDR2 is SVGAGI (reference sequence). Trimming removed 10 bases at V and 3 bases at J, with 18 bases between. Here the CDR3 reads CAIQGVGQYYGYTF. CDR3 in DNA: TGTGCCATCCAAGGGGTCGGACAGTACTATGGCTACACCTTC.

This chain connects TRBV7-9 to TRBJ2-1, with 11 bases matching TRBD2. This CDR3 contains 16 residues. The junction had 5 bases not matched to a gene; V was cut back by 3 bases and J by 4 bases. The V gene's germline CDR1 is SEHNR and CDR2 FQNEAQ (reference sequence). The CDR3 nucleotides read TGTGCCAGCAGCTTTTTCTTAGCGGGGGGGTACAATGAGCAGTTCTTC. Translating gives CASSFFLAGGYNEQFF.

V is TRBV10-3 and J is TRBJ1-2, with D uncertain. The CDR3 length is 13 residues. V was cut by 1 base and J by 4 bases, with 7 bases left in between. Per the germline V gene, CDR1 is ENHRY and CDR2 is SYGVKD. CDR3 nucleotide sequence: TGTGCCATCAGTGAGTTCGGCCCCTATGGCTACACCTTC. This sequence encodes CAISEFGPYGYTF.

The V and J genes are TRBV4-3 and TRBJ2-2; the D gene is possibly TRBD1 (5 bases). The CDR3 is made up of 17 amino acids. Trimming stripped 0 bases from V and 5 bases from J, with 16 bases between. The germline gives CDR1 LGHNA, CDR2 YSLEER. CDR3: CASSQDVRVIETGELFF. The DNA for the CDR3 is TGCGCCAGCAGCCAAGATGTCAGGGTTATTGAGACCGGGGAGCTGTTTTTT.

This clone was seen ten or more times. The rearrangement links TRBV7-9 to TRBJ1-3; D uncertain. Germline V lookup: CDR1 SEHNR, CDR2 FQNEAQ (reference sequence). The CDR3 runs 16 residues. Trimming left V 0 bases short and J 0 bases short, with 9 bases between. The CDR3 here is CASSLAGSYSGNTIYF. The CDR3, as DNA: TGTGCCAGCAGCTTAGCCGGGAGCTACTCTGGAAACACCATATATTTT.

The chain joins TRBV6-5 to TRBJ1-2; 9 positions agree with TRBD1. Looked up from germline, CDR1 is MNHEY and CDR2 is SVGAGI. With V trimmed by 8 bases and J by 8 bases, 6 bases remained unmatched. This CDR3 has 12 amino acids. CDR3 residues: CASRNRGQGYTF. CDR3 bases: TGTGCCAGCCGTAACAGGGGGCAGGGCTACACCTTC.

DNA of the CDR3: TGTGCCAGCAGCGAAACAGGGCTAAGGGTCGAGCGGCAGACCCAGTACTTC. Amino acids: CASSETGLRVERQTQYF. This sequence joins TRBV7-9 and TRBJ2-5; D may be TRBD1 (6 bases). The germline V gene has CDR1 SEHNR and CDR2 FQNEAQ (reference sequence). The V end was cut by 5 bases, the J end by 6 bases, with 25 bases between. This CDR3 has 17 residues.

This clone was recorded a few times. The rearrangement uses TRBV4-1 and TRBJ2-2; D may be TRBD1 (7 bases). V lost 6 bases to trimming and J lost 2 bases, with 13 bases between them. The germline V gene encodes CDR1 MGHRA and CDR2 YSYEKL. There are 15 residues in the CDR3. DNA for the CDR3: TGCGCCAGCAGGAGACAGGGAGGAAACACCGGGGAGCTGTTTTTT. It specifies CASRRQGGNTGELFF.